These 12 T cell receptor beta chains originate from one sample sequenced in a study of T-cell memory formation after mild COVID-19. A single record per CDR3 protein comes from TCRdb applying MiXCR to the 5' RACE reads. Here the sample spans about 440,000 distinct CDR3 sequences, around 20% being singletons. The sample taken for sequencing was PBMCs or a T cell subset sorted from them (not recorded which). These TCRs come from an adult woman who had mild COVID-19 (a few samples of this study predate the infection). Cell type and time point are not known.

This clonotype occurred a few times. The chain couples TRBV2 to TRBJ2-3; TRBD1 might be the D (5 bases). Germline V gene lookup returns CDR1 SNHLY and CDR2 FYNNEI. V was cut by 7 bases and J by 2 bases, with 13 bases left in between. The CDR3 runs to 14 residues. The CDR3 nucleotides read TGTGCCAGCAAGTCAGGGCTTCCCACAGATACGCAGTATTTT. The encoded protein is CASKSGLPTDTQYF.

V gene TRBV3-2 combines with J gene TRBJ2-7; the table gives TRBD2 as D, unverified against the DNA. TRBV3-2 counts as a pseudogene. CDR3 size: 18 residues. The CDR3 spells CASSQDLSSSGRGDEQYF. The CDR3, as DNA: TGTGCCAGCAGCCAAGATTTGTCCTCTAGCGGGAGAGGGGACGAGCAGTACTTC.

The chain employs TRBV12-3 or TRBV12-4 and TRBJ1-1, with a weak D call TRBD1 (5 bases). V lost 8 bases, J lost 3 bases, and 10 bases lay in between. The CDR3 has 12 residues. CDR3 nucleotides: TGTGCCAGCTCCTGGGGGGACACTGAAGCTTTCTTT. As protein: CASSWGDTEAFF.

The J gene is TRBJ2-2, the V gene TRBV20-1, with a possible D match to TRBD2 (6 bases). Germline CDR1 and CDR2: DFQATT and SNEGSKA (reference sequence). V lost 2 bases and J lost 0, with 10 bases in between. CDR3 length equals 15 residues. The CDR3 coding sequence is TGCAGTGCTAGACTACGGGGGACGAACACCGGGGAGCTGTTTTTT. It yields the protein CSARLRGTNTGELFF.

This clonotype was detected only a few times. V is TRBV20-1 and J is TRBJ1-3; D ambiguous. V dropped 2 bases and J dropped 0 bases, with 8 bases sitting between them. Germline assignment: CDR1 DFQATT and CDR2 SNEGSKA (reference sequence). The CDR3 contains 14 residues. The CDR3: CSARQQVSGNTIYF. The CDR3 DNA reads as TGCAGTGCTAGACAGCAGGTCTCTGGAAACACCATATATTTT.

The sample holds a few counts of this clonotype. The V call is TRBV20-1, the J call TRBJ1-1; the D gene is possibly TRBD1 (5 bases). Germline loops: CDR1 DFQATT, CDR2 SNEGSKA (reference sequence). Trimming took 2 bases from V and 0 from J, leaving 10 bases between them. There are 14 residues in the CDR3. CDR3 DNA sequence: TGCAGTGCTAGACCCGGGACGGTGAACACTGAAGCTTTCTTT. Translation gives CSARPGTVNTEAFF.

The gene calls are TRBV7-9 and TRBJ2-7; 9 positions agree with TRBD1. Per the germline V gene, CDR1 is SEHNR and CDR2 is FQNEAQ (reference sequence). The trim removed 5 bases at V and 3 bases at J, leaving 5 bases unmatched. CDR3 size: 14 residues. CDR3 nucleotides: TGTGCCAGCAGCGCGACAGGGGGGTACTACGAGCAGTACTTC. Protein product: CASSATGGYYEQYF. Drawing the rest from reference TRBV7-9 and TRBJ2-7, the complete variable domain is DTGVSQNPRHKITKRGQNVTFRCDPISEHNRLYWYRQTLGQGPEFLTYFQNEAQLEKSRLLSDRFSAERPKGSFSTLEIQRTEQGDSAMYLCASSATGGYYEQYFGPGTRLTVT.

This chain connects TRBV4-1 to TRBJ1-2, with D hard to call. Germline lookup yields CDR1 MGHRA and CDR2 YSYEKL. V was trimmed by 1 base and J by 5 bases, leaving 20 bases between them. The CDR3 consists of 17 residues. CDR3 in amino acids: CASSQVPDPTIRYGYTF. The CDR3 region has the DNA TGCGCCAGCAGCCAAGTCCCAGATCCCACCATCCGATATGGCTACACCTTC.

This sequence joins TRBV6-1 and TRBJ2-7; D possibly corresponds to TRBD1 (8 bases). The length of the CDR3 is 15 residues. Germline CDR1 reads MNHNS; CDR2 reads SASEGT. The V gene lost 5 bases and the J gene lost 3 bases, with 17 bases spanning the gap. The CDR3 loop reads CASSKQGGLSYEQYF. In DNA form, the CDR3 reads TGTGCCAGCAGTAAACAGGGGGGGCTGAGCTACGAGCAGTACTTC.

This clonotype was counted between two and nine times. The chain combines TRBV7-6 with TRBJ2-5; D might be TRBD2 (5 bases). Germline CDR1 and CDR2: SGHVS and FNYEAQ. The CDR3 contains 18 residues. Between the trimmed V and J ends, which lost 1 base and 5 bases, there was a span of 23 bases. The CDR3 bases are TGTGCCAGCAGCTTAGTGGGTATCGGCGGGCCCCTCTCGGAGACCCAGTACTTC. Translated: CASSLVGIGGPLSETQYF.

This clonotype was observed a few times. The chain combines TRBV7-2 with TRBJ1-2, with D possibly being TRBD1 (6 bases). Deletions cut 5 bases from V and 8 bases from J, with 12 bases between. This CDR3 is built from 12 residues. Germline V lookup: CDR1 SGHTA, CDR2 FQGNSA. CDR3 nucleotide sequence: TGTGCCAGCAGCCTCGACAGGTCGGGCTACACCTTC. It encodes CASSLDRSGYTF.

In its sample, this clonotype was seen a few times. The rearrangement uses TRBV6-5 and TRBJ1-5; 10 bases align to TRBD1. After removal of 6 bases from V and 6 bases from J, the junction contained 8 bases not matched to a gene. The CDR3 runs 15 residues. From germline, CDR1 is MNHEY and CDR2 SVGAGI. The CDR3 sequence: CASRKDRGHGQPQHF. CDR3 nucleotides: TGTGCCAGCAGGAAAGACAGGGGGCACGGTCAGCCCCAGCATTTT.